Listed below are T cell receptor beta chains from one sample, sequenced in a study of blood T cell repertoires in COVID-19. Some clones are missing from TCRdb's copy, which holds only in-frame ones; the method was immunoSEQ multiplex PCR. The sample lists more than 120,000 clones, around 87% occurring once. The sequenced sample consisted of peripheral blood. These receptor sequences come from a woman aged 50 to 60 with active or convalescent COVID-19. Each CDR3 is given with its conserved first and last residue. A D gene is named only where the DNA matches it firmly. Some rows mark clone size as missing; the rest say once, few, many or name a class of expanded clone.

CDR3 DNA: TGTGCCAGCTCACGTCTGGAGGGGGCGGCTGGAAACACCATATATTTT
CDR3 protein: CASSRLEGAAGNTIYF
V gene: TRBV18
J gene: TRBJ1-3
clone size: .
D gene: TRBD1

CDR3 DNA: TGTGCCAGCAGTGAATCGGGGGGGAATCAGCCCCAGCATTTT
CDR3 protein: CASSESGGNQPQHF
V gene: TRBV25-1
J gene: TRBJ1-5
clone size: .
D gene: .

CDR3 DNA: TGTGCCAGCAGACCCACTCGACAGGGCTGGTCTGAAGCTTTCTTT
CDR3 protein: CASRPTRQGWSEAFF
V gene: TRBV6-5
J gene: TRBJ1-1
clone size: .
D gene: TRBD1

CDR3 DNA: TGTGCCAGCAGCGGGATGAACACTGAAGCTTTCTTT
CDR3 protein: CASSGMNTEAFF
V gene: TRBV2
J gene: TRBJ1-1
clone size: .
D gene: .

CDR3 DNA: TGTGCCAGTAAGGACAGCCAAGAGACCCAGTACTTC
CDR3 protein: CASKDSQETQYF
V gene: TRBV6-5
J gene: TRBJ2-5
clone size: .
D gene: .

CDR3 DNA: TGTGCCAGCAGCCGAGATTCCTACGAGCAGTACTTC
CDR3 protein: CASSRDSYEQYF
V gene: TRBV5-4
J gene: TRBJ2-7
clone size: .
D gene: .

CDR3 DNA: TGTGCCAGTAGTATAGTTGAGAGAAGACAGCTGAACACTGAAGCTTTCTTT
CDR3 protein: CASSIVERRQLNTEAFF
V gene: TRBV19
J gene: TRBJ1-1
clone size: .
D gene: .

CDR3 DNA: TGTGCCAGCAGCCCTGACATTAATCAGCCCCAGCATTTT
CDR3 protein: CASSPDINQPQHF
V gene: TRBV9
J gene: TRBJ1-5
clone size: .
D gene: .

CDR3 DNA: TGTGCCAGCAGCTTTGGGGGCTTGGGCGACGAGCAGTACTTC
CDR3 protein: CASSFGGLGDEQYF
V gene: TRBV7-9
J gene: TRBJ2-7
clone size: .
D gene: .

CDR3 DNA: TGTGCCAGCAGTCCATATAGCGGGGGGGCCGGCGAGCAGTACTTC
CDR3 protein: CASSPYSGGAGEQYF
V gene: TRBV27
J gene: TRBJ2-7
clone size: once
D gene: TRBD2

CDR3 DNA: TGTGCCAGCAGCTTGAATCCAGGCCTGAACACTGAAGCTTTCTTT
CDR3 protein: CASSLNPGLNTEAFF
V gene: TRBV7-2
J gene: TRBJ1-1
clone size: .
D gene: .

CDR3 DNA: TGTGCCAGCAGGTTGTACAGGGCCCGTACGGCCAACACTGAAGCTTTCTTT
CDR3 protein: CASRLYRARTANTEAFF
V gene: TRBV5-8
J gene: TRBJ1-1
clone size: .
D gene: .

CDR3 DNA: TGTGCCAGCCGTTATTCTGGGGCGAGGTCCTATGGCTACACCTTC
CDR3 protein: CASRYSGARSYGYTF
V gene: TRBV28
J gene: TRBJ1-2
clone size: .
D gene: .

CDR3 DNA: TGTGCCAGCGCCATGCAGGGTAACTATGGCTACACCTTC
CDR3 protein: CASAMQGNYGYTF
V gene: TRBV6-6
J gene: TRBJ1-2
clone size: .
D gene: .

CDR3 DNA: TGTGCCAGCAGTTCCCTGACAGGGCCAGCCGAAGCTTTCTTT
CDR3 protein: CASSSLTGPAEAFF
V gene: TRBV6-5
J gene: TRBJ1-1
clone size: .
D gene: TRBD1

CDR3 DNA: TGCGCCAGCAGCCGCGGGGGCGGGGCCATACCATACGAGCAGTACTTC
CDR3 protein: CASSRGGGAIPYEQYF
V gene: TRBV4-1
J gene: TRBJ2-7
clone size: .
D gene: .

CDR3 DNA: TGTGCCAGCAGCTTAGCCTCTCGGACAGGAGGCACCGGGGAGCTGTTTTTT
CDR3 protein: CASSLASRTGGTGELFF
V gene: TRBV7-2
J gene: TRBJ2-2
clone size: .
D gene: TRBD1

CDR3 DNA: TGTGCCAGCAGCTTCGTGACAGCATTATATGGCTACACCTTC
CDR3 protein: CASSFVTALYGYTF
V gene: TRBV13
J gene: TRBJ1-2
clone size: .
D gene: .

CDR3 DNA: TGTGCCAGCAGTGACAGCTCTGGAAACACCATATATTTT
CDR3 protein: CASSDSSGNTIYF
V gene: TRBV6-6
J gene: TRBJ1-3
clone size: .
D gene: .

CDR3 DNA: TGTGCCAGCAGCTTGGCCCTCAGGGGCGGCTACACCTTC
CDR3 protein: CASSLALRGGYTF
V gene: TRBV5-5
J gene: TRBJ1-2
clone size: once
D gene: .

CDR3 DNA: TGTGCCAGCAGTTTTGGTCTAGCCACCTACAATGAGCAGTTCTTC
CDR3 protein: CASSFGLATYNEQFF
V gene: TRBV28
J gene: TRBJ2-1
clone size: .
D gene: .

CDR3 DNA: TGCGCCAGCAGCCGACCCGACACCCGATTGGAGACCCAGTACTTC
CDR3 protein: CASSRPDTRLETQYF
V gene: TRBV5-1
J gene: TRBJ2-5
clone size: .
D gene: .

CDR3 DNA: TGTGCCAGTATGCCCGAGGAGGGAGGACCCTACAATGAGCAGTTCTTC
CDR3 protein: CASMPEEGGPYNEQFF
V gene: TRBV19
J gene: TRBJ2-1
clone size: .
D gene: .

CDR3 DNA: TGTGCCAGCAGTGAAGCACCGGACAGCCAAGAGACCCAGTACTTC
CDR3 protein: CASSEAPDSQETQYF
V gene: TRBV6-1
J gene: TRBJ2-5
clone size: .
D gene: .